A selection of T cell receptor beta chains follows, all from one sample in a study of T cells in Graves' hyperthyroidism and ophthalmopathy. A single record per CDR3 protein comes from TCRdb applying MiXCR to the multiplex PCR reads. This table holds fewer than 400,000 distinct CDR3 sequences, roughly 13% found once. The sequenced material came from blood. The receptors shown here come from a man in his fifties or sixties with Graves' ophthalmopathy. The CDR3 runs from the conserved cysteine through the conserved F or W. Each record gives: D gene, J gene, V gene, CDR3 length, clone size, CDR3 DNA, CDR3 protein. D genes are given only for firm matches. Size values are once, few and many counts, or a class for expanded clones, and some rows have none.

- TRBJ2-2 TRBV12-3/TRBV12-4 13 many TGTGCCAGCAGTAGCGGTATTGTCGGGGAGCTGTTTTTT CASSSGIVGELFF
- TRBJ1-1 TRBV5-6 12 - TGTGCCAGCGGCTTTGCCCCGGGGGAAGCTTTCTTT CASGFAPGEAFF
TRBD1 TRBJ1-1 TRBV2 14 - TGTGCCAGCAGTGAACCCAGGGGGTTTGCTGAAGCTTTCTTT CASSEPRGFAEAFF
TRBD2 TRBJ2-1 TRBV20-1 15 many TGCAGTGCTAAAAGACTAGCGGGAGGGGGCAATGAGCAGTTCTTC CSAKRLAGGGNEQFF
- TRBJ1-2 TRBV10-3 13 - TGTGCCATCATGGATATGGGGGGGCATGGCTACACCTTC CAIMDMGGHGYTF
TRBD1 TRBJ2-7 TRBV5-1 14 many TGCGCCAGCAGCGGAGGGACAGGGACCTACGAGCAGTACTTC CASSGGTGTYEQYF
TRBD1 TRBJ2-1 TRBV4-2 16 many TGTGCCAGCAGCCAAAAAGTGGACAGGGGAAGGGATGAGCAGTTCTTC CASSQKVDRGRDEQFF
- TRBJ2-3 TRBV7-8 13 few TGTGCCAGCAGTAAGGATCTCACAGATACGCAGTATTTT CASSKDLTDTQYF
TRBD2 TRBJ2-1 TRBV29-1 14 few TGCAGCGCCGAAAAGGCGGGAGGGCCGTCTGAGCAGTTCTTC CSAEKAGGPSEQFF
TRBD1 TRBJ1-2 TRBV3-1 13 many TGTGCCAGCAGCTGGGGACAGGGCGGCGGCTACACCTTC CASSWGQGGGYTF
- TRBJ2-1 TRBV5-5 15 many TGTGCCAGCAGTTTGCTTGGGGGCTCCTACAATGAGCAGTTCTTC CASSLLGGSYNEQFF
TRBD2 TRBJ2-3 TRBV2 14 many TGTGCCAGCAGTTCAGCGGGAGGGCTAGATACGCAGTATTTT CASSSAGGLDTQYF
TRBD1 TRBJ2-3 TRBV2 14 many TGTGCCAGCAGTTCCGGGACAGGTCGGGATACGCAGTATTTT CASSSGTGRDTQYF
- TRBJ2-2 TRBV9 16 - TGTGCCAGCAGCGTTGACTGGACAGCCTTCACCGGGGAGCTGTTTTTT CASSVDWTAFTGELFF
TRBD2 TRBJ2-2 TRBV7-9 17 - TGTGCCAGCAGCCGACCCACTAGCGGGAGAAGTACCGGGGAGCTGTTTTTT CASSRPTSGRSTGELFF
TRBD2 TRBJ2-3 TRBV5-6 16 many TGTGCCAGCAGCTTTTTGGGGCTAGCGGGAACAGATACGCAGTATTTT CASSFLGLAGTDTQYF
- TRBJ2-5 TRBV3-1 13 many TGTGCCAGCAGCCAAGAACAGATAGAGACCCAGTACTTC CASSQEQIETQYF
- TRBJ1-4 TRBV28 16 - TGTGCCAGCAGTTCTCCGTCTTTCGGAGGGCGGGAAAAACTGTTTTTT CASSSPSFGGREKLFF
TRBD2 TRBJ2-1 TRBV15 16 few TGTGCCACCAGCCCCTTCTCGGGAGGTACCTACAATGAGCAGTTCTTC CATSPFSGGTYNEQFF
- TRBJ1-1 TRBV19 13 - TGTGCCAGTAAAGCGGAAGCGAACACTGAAGCTTTCTTT CASKAEANTEAFF
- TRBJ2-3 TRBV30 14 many TGTGCCTTATCGAAGGGGCTTCAGGGGGATACGCAGTATTTT CALSKGLQGDTQYF
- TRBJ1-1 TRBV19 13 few TGTGCCAGTAGTATCCAACAGGGTTCCGAAGCTTTCTTT CASSIQQGSEAFF
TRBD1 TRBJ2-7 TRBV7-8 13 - TGTGCCAGCAGCGAGGGACAGCCCTACGAGCAGTACTTC CASSEGQPYEQYF
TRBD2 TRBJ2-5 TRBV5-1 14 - TGCGCCAGCAGCCTTCTAGCGGACCCAGAGACCCAGTACTTC CASSLLADPETQYF
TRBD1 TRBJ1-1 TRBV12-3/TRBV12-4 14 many TGTGCCAGCAGTTTTCAGGGGGCTGGCACTGAAGCTTTCTTT CASSFQGAGTEAFF
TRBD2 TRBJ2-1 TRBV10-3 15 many TGTGCCACAAATAGCGGGAGGGCCTCGGGTGATGAGCAGTTCTTC CATNSGRASGDEQFF